A single sample gave rise to the 14 T cell receptor beta chains below, sequenced in a study of shared clonotypes between healthy human individuals. Measured with immunoSEQ multiplex PCR; TCRdb has only the in-frame clones, and not every one. The data contain 2 million to 3 million clones, over 85% of them singletons. The sequenced material came from naive CD4+ T cells sorted from blood. Sample subset: CD45RA+ positively selected. These receptors were taken from a man younger than 30 in good health.

The rearrangement joins TRBV6-6 to TRBJ1-1; TRBD1 might be the D (6 bases). This CDR3 contains 14 residues. Germline V gene sequence: CDR1 MNHNY, CDR2 SVGAGI (reference sequence). The V and J ends lost 4 bases and 1 base respectively, with 10 bases between them. The CDR3 is CASSFLQGNTEAFF. CDR3 coding DNA: TGTGCCAGCAGTTTCTTACAGGGGAACACTGAAGCTTTCTTT.

The chain couples TRBV6-1 to TRBJ2-2; D not resolved. The CDR3 spans 13 residues. The germline V and J ends were trimmed by 7 bases and 7 bases, with 13 bases remaining between them. Germline V lookup: CDR1 MNHNS, CDR2 SASEGT. In DNA form, the CDR3 reads TGTGCCAGCAAGTTAGTGCTCGGCGGGGAGCTGTTTTTT. This gives the protein CASKLVLGGELFF.

CDR3: CASSYSMGLGTDTQYF. Here the CDR3 DNA reads TGTGCCAGCAGTTACTCGATGGGACTAGGGACAGATACGCAGTATTTT. This sequence joins TRBV6-6 and TRBJ2-3, with 8 bases that match TRBD2. Per the germline V gene, CDR1 is MNHNY and CDR2 is SVGAGI (reference sequence). J gave up 3 bases and V 0 bases, and 5 bases lay outside the gene matches. The length of the CDR3 is 16 residues.

The chain carries TRBV28 and TRBJ2-7, with 8 bases that match TRBD1. The CDR3 covers 14 residues. Germline trimming cut 8 bases from V and 5 bases from J; bases unmatched to any gene: 11. CDR1 is MDHEN, CDR2 SYDVKM, per germline. Here the CDR3 reads CASRVDRGLNEQYF. DNA of the CDR3: TGTGCCAGCCGGGTTGACAGGGGTCTGAACGAGCAGTACTTC.

The CDR3 DNA reads TGTGCCAGCAGCCAAAACGGGGACCCCTTCTCCTACGAGCAGTACTTC. This codes for CASSQNGDPFSYEQYF. This chain joins TRBV5-4 and TRBJ2-7; D may match TRBD1 or TRBD2 (5 bases each). This CDR3 comprises 16 residues. V dropped 4 bases and J dropped 0 bases, with 17 bases sitting between them. The germline V gene has CDR1 SGHNT and CDR2 YYREEE (reference sequence).

The J gene is TRBJ2-7, the V gene TRBV4-1, with D uncertain. The germline gives CDR1 MGHRA, CDR2 YSYEKL. CDR3 length: 15 amino acids. The germline V and J ends were trimmed by 0 bases and 4 bases, with 13 bases remaining between them. The CDR3 loop reads CASSQEGQRSYEQYF. The CDR3, as DNA: TGCGCCAGCAGCCAAGAGGGTCAGCGATCTTACGAGCAGTACTTC.

The rearrangement links TRBV27 to TRBJ1-2, with D perhaps matching TRBD1 (5 bases). The CDR3 runs 13 residues. Trimming cost V 2 bases and J 7 bases, with 11 bases left between them. CDR1 is MNHEY and CDR2 is SMNVEV in the germline V gene (reference sequence). In nucleotides, the CDR3 is TGTGCCAGCAGTTTAGACCAGGGTGGTGGCTACACCTTC. Protein sequence: CASSLDQGGGYTF.

The V and J genes are TRBV5-1 and TRBJ2-7; no reliable D call. Germline-derived CDR1 and CDR2 are SGHRS and YFSETQ. Deletions cut 0 bases from V and 3 bases from J, with 13 bases between. The CDR3 is 15 amino acids. This CDR3 is CASSLAAGADYEQYF. CDR3 nucleotides: TGCGCCAGCAGCTTGGCCGCCGGTGCCGACTACGAGCAGTACTTC. The whole variable domain, filled in from reference TRBV5-1 and TRBJ2-7, reads KAGVTQTPRYLIKTRGQQVTLSCSPISGHRSVSWYQQTPGQGLQFLFEYFSETQRNKGNFPGRFSGRQFSNSRSEMNVSTLELGDSALYLCASSLAAGADYEQYFGPGTRLTVT.

The chain combines TRBV5-6 with TRBJ1-5, with 7 positions matching TRBD1. Germline V gene lookup returns CDR1 SGHDT and CDR2 YYEEEE. Trimming took 3 bases from V and 4 from J; bases not matched to a gene: 7. The CDR3 length is 15 residues. CDR3 residues: CASSSFNRGNQPQHF. CDR3 coding DNA: TGTGCCAGCAGCTCCTTTAACAGGGGTAATCAGCCCCAGCATTTT.

The gene calls are TRBV21-1 and TRBJ1-1; the D call in the table, TRBD1, was not verified against the DNA. TRBV21-1 is annotated as a pseudogene. The CDR3 has 14 residues. Written as DNA, the CDR3 is TGTGCCAGCAGCAGGTGGCCGCCGAACACTGAAGCTTTCTTT. Residues: CASSRWPPNTEAFF.

The CDR3 protein is CASSSGPSPSGETQYF. The CDR3 DNA sequence: TGCGCCAGCAGCTCCGGGCCATCCCCCTCGGGAGAGACCCAGTACTTC. The V gene is TRBV5-1, the J gene TRBJ2-5; no clear D. This CDR3 is 16 amino acids long. The germline CDR1 and CDR2 sequences are SGHRS and YFSETQ. Trimming removed 3 bases at V and 4 bases at J, with 19 bases between.

The J gene is TRBJ1-1, the V gene TRBV7-8, with D possibly TRBD1 on 5 matching bases. Germline V gene sequence: CDR1 SGHVS, CDR2 FQNEAQ. This CDR3 is 14 amino acids long. The V end was cut by 6 bases, the J end by 0 bases, with 11 bases between. The CDR3 loop is CASRPGRLNTEAFF. CDR3 nucleotide sequence: TGTGCCAGCAGGCCGGGACGGTTGAACACTGAAGCTTTCTTT. Together with reference TRBV7-8 and TRBJ1-1, the CDR3 gives the full variable domain: GAGVSQSPRYKVAKRGQDVALRCDPISGHVSLFWYQQALGQGPEFLTYFQNEAQLDKSGLPSDRFFAERPEGSVSTLKIQRTQQEDSAVYLCASRPGRLNTEAFFGQGTRLTVV.

This chain connects TRBV10-3 to TRBJ2-3; 8 bases are a match to TRBD2. Germline CDR1 is ENHRY and CDR2 is SYGVKD. This CDR3 is 16 amino acids long. J lost 0 bases, V lost 3 bases, and 5 bases had no gene match. The CDR3 sequence: CAISEPGLASTDTQYF. The CDR3 DNA sequence: TGTGCCATCAGTGAACCCGGACTAGCCAGCACAGATACGCAGTATTTT.

CDR3 loop: CASSLRGAARSGELFF. CDR3 sequence (DNA): TGTGCCAGCAGCTTAAGGGGAGCGGCGCGGTCCGGGGAGCTGTTTTTT. The chain has TRBV7-3 and TRBJ2-2, with D possibly matching TRBD2 (5 bases). The length of the CDR3 is 16 residues. In germline, CDR1 is SGHTA, CDR2 FQGTGA. The V and J ends lost 1 base and 6 bases respectively, with 15 bases between them.